Listed here is a single TCR beta chain. This CDR3 contains 15 residues. Germline values: CDR1 MNHNS, CDR2 SASEGT. V was pared by 2 bases and J by 7 bases, with 15 bases between. The table came from immunoSEQ multiplex PCR; TCRdb's copy has only in-frame clones and leaves some out. The table has under 200,000 clones, 70% to 80% seen once. Enrollment of patients from Seattle took place during active infection, with longitudinal follow-up. This entry belongs to a study of blood T cell repertoires in COVID-19. Across the study: From T cells, B-cell-depleted T cells, or PBMCs came the material, which was cDNA or gDNA.

The TCR originated in a woman in her sixties with COVID-19, enrolled during active disease. The chain employs TRBV6-1 and TRBJ2-1; D is possibly TRBD1 (5 bases). Sequenced input: peripheral blood. CDR3 DNA: TGTGCCAGCAGTGAATTCAGGGCTTCGGGTAATGAGCAGTTCTTC. Its translation: CASSEFRASGNEQFF.